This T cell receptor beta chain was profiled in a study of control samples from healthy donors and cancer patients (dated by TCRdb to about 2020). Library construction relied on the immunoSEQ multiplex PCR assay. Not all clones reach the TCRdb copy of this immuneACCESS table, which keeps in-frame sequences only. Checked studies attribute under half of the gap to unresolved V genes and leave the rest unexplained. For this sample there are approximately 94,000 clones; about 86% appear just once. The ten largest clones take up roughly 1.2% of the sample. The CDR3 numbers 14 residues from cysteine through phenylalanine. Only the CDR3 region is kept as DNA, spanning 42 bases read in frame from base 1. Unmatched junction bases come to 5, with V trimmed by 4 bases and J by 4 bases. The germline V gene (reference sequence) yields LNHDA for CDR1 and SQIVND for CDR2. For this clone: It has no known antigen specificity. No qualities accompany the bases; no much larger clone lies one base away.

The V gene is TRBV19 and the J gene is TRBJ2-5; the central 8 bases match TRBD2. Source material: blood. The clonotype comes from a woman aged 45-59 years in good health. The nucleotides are TGTGCCAGTAGTACACCGGGACTAGGAGAGACCCAGTACTTC. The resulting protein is CASSTPGLGETQYF.